This paragraph covers one T cell receptor beta chain sequence. This sample stems from a study of blood T cell repertoires in COVID-19. Study information: The study drew acute and convalescent COVID-19 samples from the United States, Italy and Spain. PBMCs, B-cell-depleted T cells, or T cells were the source of the cDNA or gDNA that made up the material.

This CDR3 spans 11 amino acids. The V gene lost 3 bases and the J gene lost 6 bases, with 8 bases spanning the gap. The germline V gene encodes CDR1 SQVTM and CDR2 ANQGSEA. As processed by the authors: Amplified reference gene primers provided the basis for estimating nucleated cell counts. Data came from immunoSEQ multiplex PCR; TCRdb stores just in-frame clones and leaves some out. That table supplies the V and J calls and clone size; D and trimming were determined from the DNA. In the table there are some 150,000 clones, 70% to 90% of which are singletons. This chain links TRBV29-1 with TRBJ1-1; possibly TRBD1 for D (5 bases). The specimen was peripheral blood. The sequence was collected from a man between 60 and 75 years old who had recovered from COVID-19. The CDR3 bases are TGCAGCGTTGACAGGGATGCTGAAGCTTTCTTT. It codes for CSVDRDAEAFF.